A single sample is the source of the 9 T cell receptor beta chains below, sequenced in a study of T-cell reconstitution after alpha-beta-depleted transplantation in children. As it was prepared, the TCRbeta library received unique molecular identifiers. A single record per CDR3 protein comes from TCRdb applying MiXCR to the PCR reads. The repertoire includes about 420,000 distinct CDR3 sequences, approximately 11% of them detected once, and approximately 5% sits in the top ten. The sample in question was PBMCs from the stem cell graft donor, obtained from the stem cell graft. Source of these receptors: a human donor who donated a stem cell graft to a child with acute myeloid leukemia.

This clonotype came up a few times. This sequence joins TRBV27 and TRBJ2-7; weak D call: TRBD1 (6 bases). CDR1 is MNHEY, CDR2 SMNVEV, per germline (reference sequence). Trimming cost V 5 bases and J 5 bases, with 16 bases left between them. CDR3 length: 14 amino acids. The CDR3 coding sequence is TGTGCCAGCAGTCCCGGGACAAAGCCGCACGAGCAGTACTTC. Amino acid sequence: CASSPGTKPHEQYF.

The chain combines TRBV27 with TRBJ1-5; 8 positions match TRBD1. The CDR3 is 15 amino acids. CDR1 is MNHEY, CDR2 SMNVEV, per germline (reference sequence). Trimming removed 6 bases from V and 6 bases from J; junction bases left unmatched: 10. The chain's CDR3 is CASRPRTGRGQPQHF. As DNA, the CDR3 is TGTGCCAGCAGGCCTAGGACAGGGCGAGGTCAGCCCCAGCATTTT.

This clonotype was seen a handful of times. The J gene is TRBJ2-2, the V gene TRBV6-5; 7 nucleotides align to TRBD2. The ends lost 2 bases at V and 4 bases at J; junction bases unmatched: 13. The CDR3 loop spans 18 amino acids. Germline CDR1 is MNHEY and CDR2 is SVGAGI. The CDR3: CASSYPNTGTIGTGELFF. As DNA, the CDR3 is TGTGCCAGCAGTTACCCGAATACCGGGACTATTGGCACCGGGGAGCTGTTTTTT.

This clonotype was seen a few times. This chain connects TRBV20-1 to TRBJ2-1, with TRBD1 as a possible D gene (7 bases). Germline V CDR1 and CDR2: DFQATT, SNEGSKA (reference sequence). Trimming took off 3 bases at V and 6 bases at J, with 12 bases between the two ends. The CDR3 spans 13 residues. The DNA for the CDR3 is TGCAGTGCTAGTAAGGAGGGGGCCAATGAGCAGTTCTTC. Translating it yields CSASKEGANEQFF.

This clonotype was counted ten times or more. The rearrangement links TRBV25-1 to TRBJ2-3; 8 bases map to TRBD2. CDR3 size: 16 residues. Germline CDR1 reads MGHDK; CDR2 reads SYGVNS. V dropped 4 bases and J dropped 0; count of bases not matched to a gene: 6. CDR3 amino acids: CASSAQREGSTDTQYF. The CDR3 DNA is TGTGCCAGCAGTGCTCAACGGGAGGGGAGCACAGATACGCAGTATTTT.

Only one count was recorded for this clonotype. V gene TRBV12-3 or TRBV12-4 combines with J gene TRBJ2-3; D unclear. Trimming pared 11 bases from V and 8 bases from J, leaving 17 bases between. The CDR3 spans 12 residues. The CDR3 DNA reads TGTGCCTTCAGTTTAGTAGTCGGTACGCAGTATTTT. Its translation: CAFSLVVGTQYF.

This clonotype showed up just a few times. This sequence joins TRBV6-5 and TRBJ2-2; 8 bases map to TRBD1. There are 16 residues in the CDR3. V lost 0 bases to trimming and J lost 2 bases; unmatched junction nucleotides: 2. Germline loops: CDR1 MNHEY, CDR2 SVGAGI. CDR3 amino acids: CASSYSGQGNTGELFF. The CDR3 nucleotides read TGTGCCAGCAGTTACTCCGGACAGGGTAACACCGGGGAGCTGTTTTTT.

The V gene is TRBV25-1, the J gene TRBJ2-3; the match to TRBD2 covers 10 bases. The CDR3 runs 19 residues. The germline CDR1 and CDR2 sequences are MGHDK and SYGVNS. The V segment lost 1 base and the J segment 4 bases; nucleotides outside the gene matches: 14. CDR3: CASSESGRRLAGEADTQYF. CDR3 sequence (DNA): TGTGCCAGCAGTGAATCCGGTCGGAGGCTAGCGGGAGAGGCAGATACGCAGTATTTT.

This clonotype was seen repeatedly, ten times or more. The CDR3 DNA reads TGCGCCAGCAGCCTCGGACAGGGCCCAACCTACGAGCAGTACTTC. The encoded protein is CASSLGQGPTYEQYF. The genes are TRBV4-3 and TRBJ2-7; 8 bases line up with TRBD1. The CDR3 consists of 15 residues. Looked up from germline, CDR1 is LGHNA and CDR2 is YSLEER. J gave up 2 bases and V 4 bases, and 7 bases lay outside the gene matches.